These 28 T cell receptor beta chains came from one sample sequenced in a study of shared clonotypes between healthy human individuals. Only in-frame clones appear in the TCRdb table, and some are missing; sequencing was by immunoSEQ multiplex PCR. Counted here are about 1 million clones, roughly 80% occurring once; the ten biggest clones make up 1.4%. The sample was memory CD4+ T cells sorted from blood. Indicated subset: CD45RA-negative fraction. The source of these receptors is a man between 18 and 29 years old in good health.

This clone has ten or more counts. The chain employs TRBV6-6 and TRBJ2-5; D remains ambiguous. There are 13 residues in the CDR3. V gave up 6 bases and J gave up 4 bases, with 12 bases separating them. CDR1 and CDR2 from the germline V gene are MNHNY and SVGAGI (reference sequence). The CDR3 DNA sequence: TGTGCCAGCAGGACTCCAGGACGAGAGACCCAGTACTTC. It translates to CASRTPGRETQYF.

The rearrangement uses TRBV14 and TRBJ2-3, with 8 bases aligning to TRBD2. The CDR3 spans 17 residues. V was pared by 0 bases and J by 3 bases, with 8 bases of the junction left unmatched. Germline CDR1 and CDR2: SGHDN and FVKESK. The CDR3 region is CASSQDARRGDTDTQYF. DNA of the CDR3: TGTGCCAGCAGCCAAGATGCCAGGCGGGGGGATACAGATACGCAGTATTTT.

The CDR3 DNA reads TGTGCCAGCAGCGTAGCCGCCTACCCCACAGATACGCAGTATTTT. Its protein product is CASSVAAYPTDTQYF. The chain is built from TRBV9 and TRBJ2-3; D gene uncertain. Trimming removed 0 bases from V and 2 bases from J, with 10 bases in between. The CDR3 is made up of 15 amino acids. CDR1 SGDLS and CDR2 YYNGEE come from the germline V gene.

With regard to this clone: This sample also contains other DNA sequences that code for the same CDR3. The V call is TRBV5-1, the J call TRBJ1-3; no clear D gene. The CDR3 extends over 14 amino acids. V was cut by 2 bases and J by 2 bases, with 8 bases left in between. Germline assignment: CDR1 SGHRS and CDR2 YFSETQ. The CDR3 DNA is TGCGCCAGCAGCTTCGAGGGTGCTGGAAACACCATATATTTT. Translation: CASSFEGAGNTIYF.

The genes are TRBV11-2 and TRBJ2-3; D remains ambiguous. The CDR3 consists of 16 residues. Germline-derived CDR1 and CDR2 are SGHAT and FQNNGV. V was cut by 3 bases and J by 4 bases, with 17 bases left in between. The CDR3 nucleotides read TGTGCCAGCAGCTTTGCAGGAACCCCCCCGGCAGATACGCAGTATTTT. The encoded protein is CASSFAGTPPADTQYF.

This clone has only a few counts. The V gene is TRBV30, the J gene TRBJ2-2, with D uncertain. The CDR3 is 13 amino acids. Germline V lookup: CDR1 GTSNPN, CDR2 SVGIG (reference sequence). V gave up 3 bases and J gave up 0 bases, with 5 bases separating them. CDR3 DNA: TGTGCCTGGAGAGGGACGAACACCGGGGAGCTGTTTTTT. Its translation: CAWRGTNTGELFF.

The chain employs TRBV13 and TRBJ1-2, with 11 bases that match TRBD1. The CDR3 extends over 18 amino acids. CDR1 is PRHDT, CDR2 FYEKMQ, per germline (reference sequence). The V segment lost 3 bases and the J segment 2 bases; nucleotides outside the gene matches: 11. CDR3 in DNA: TGTGCCAGCAGCTTGACCTGGACAGGGGGCAGGAAAAACTATGGCTACACCTTC. Translating it yields CASSLTWTGGRKNYGYTF.

This clone was picked up one time. V usage is TRBV6-1 and J usage is TRBJ2-7, with TRBD2 matching over 12 bases. Germline V gene lookup returns CDR1 MNHNS and CDR2 SASEGT. The CDR3 spans 19 residues. V lost 4 bases to trimming and J lost 0 bases; unmatched junction nucleotides: 13. DNA for the CDR3: TGTGCCAGCAGTGGGACGCTAGCGGGGGGGATGAGGAGCTCCTACGAGCAGTACTTC. This gives the protein CASSGTLAGGMRSSYEQYF.

The chain has TRBV7-2 and TRBJ2-5, with a tentative D call TRBD2 (6 bases). The CDR3 is 13 amino acids. With 3 bases removed from V and 5 bases from J, the gap between germline ends came to 10 bases. Germline values: CDR1 SGHTA, CDR2 FQGNSA. The CDR3 region is CASSFGSWETQYF. Here the CDR3 DNA reads TGTGCCAGCAGCTTCGGGAGCTGGGAGACCCAGTACTTC.

The chain uses TRBV6-6 and TRBJ1-3; 8 bases align to TRBD1. The ends lost 11 bases at V and 0 bases at J; junction bases unmatched: 3. Germline-derived CDR1 and CDR2 are MNHNY and SVGAGI (reference sequence). The CDR3 runs 13 residues. CDR3: CAAGGTSGNTIYF. In DNA, the CDR3 is TGTGCCGCAGGGGGCACCTCTGGAAACACCATATATTTT.

V gene TRBV7-9 combines with J gene TRBJ1-2; D not resolved. Germline CDR1 reads SEHNR; CDR2 reads FQNEAQ (reference sequence). Between the trimmed V and J ends, which lost 4 bases and 8 bases, there was a span of 20 bases. The CDR3 runs to 15 residues. CDR3 loop: CASSYVTDKVRGYTF. DNA of the CDR3: TGTGCCAGCAGCTACGTCACCGATAAAGTCAGGGGCTACACCTTC.

The DNA for the CDR3 is TGCGCCAGCAGCCTATGGGCGGGGTCCATTTCCTACGAGCAGTACTTC. Encoded protein: CASSLWAGSISYEQYF. The chain joins TRBV4-1 to TRBJ2-7, with a possible D match to TRBD2 (6 bases). The CDR3 contains 16 residues. The germline gives CDR1 MGHRA, CDR2 YSYEKL. Trimming stripped 4 bases from V and 1 base from J, with 17 bases between.

The V call is TRBV5-1, the J call TRBJ2-5; D may be TRBD2 (6 bases). V lost 0 bases, J lost 0 bases, and 12 bases lay in between. The CDR3 covers 16 residues. Germline V gene data show CDR1 as SGHRS and CDR2 as YFSETQ. The CDR3 loop is CASSLAGGSNQETQYF. Written as DNA, the CDR3 is TGCGCCAGCAGCTTGGCCGGAGGGAGTAACCAAGAGACCCAGTACTTC.

V gene TRBV29-1 combines with J gene TRBJ2-1; 8 nucleotides match TRBD1. The V segment lost 6 bases and the J segment 6 bases; nucleotides outside the gene matches: 7. This CDR3 spans 13 amino acids. Looked up from germline, CDR1 is SQVTM and CDR2 is ANQGSEA. CDR3 residues: CSVWTGMGNEQFF. In nucleotides, the CDR3 is TGCAGCGTCTGGACAGGGATGGGCAATGAGCAGTTCTTC.

The V call is TRBV6-1, the J call TRBJ1-1; D is unresolved. The CDR3 runs to 15 residues. Germline V gene sequence: CDR1 MNHNS, CDR2 SASEGT. Trimming left V 3 bases short and J 3 bases short, with 14 bases between. CDR3 amino acids: CASSEPSGGDTEAFF. The CDR3 bases are TGTGCCAGCAGTGAGCCCTCGGGCGGGGACACTGAAGCTTTCTTT.

Only one count was recorded for this clone. The rearrangement uses TRBV2 and TRBJ2-5; D not certain. The V gene's germline CDR1 is SNHLY and CDR2 FYNNEI. V dropped 8 bases and J dropped 2 bases, with 12 bases sitting between them. The CDR3 has 13 residues. CDR3 sequence: CASRVQVQETQYF. The CDR3 DNA reads as TGTGCCAGCCGGGTCCAGGTACAAGAGACCCAGTACTTC.

The gene calls are TRBV6-5 and TRBJ2-3; tentative D call: TRBD1 (6 bases). The CDR3 sequence is 16 residues long. With 0 bases removed from V and 4 bases from J, the gap between germline ends came to 14 bases. The germline gives CDR1 MNHEY, CDR2 SVGAGI. This CDR3 reads CASSYSSSKGADTQYF. The CDR3 DNA reads as TGTGCCAGCAGTTACTCTTCGTCCAAGGGGGCAGATACGCAGTATTTT.

The genes are TRBV28 and TRBJ2-2; no clear D. Trimming shortened V by 2 bases and J by 0 bases, and 7 bases separated the two germline ends. This CDR3 region has 15 residues. CDR1 is MDHEN and CDR2 is SYDVKM in the germline V gene. The CDR3 bases are TGTGCCAGCAGTTTAGGTTCAGCGAACACCGGGGAGCTGTTTTTT. Amino acids: CASSLGSANTGELFF.

The count of this clone is one. The V call is TRBV28, the J call TRBJ1-2, with D uncertain. Deletions cut 6 bases from V and 1 base from J, with 15 bases between. The CDR3 spans 15 residues. The germline V gene has CDR1 MDHEN and CDR2 SYDVKM. CDR3 amino acids: CASSPIEAGNYGYTF. The CDR3 region has the DNA TGTGCCAGCAGCCCGATTGAAGCGGGTAACTATGGCTACACCTTC.

This clone was seen a few times. Other DNA sequences in this specimen translate into the identical CDR3. The V and J genes are TRBV2 and TRBJ2-7; D remains ambiguous. CDR3 length: 11 amino acids. Germline-derived CDR1 and CDR2 are SNHLY and FYNNEI. V lost 5 bases, J lost 2 bases, and 4 bases lay in between. The CDR3 region is CASSPAYEQYF. The CDR3 DNA sequence: TGTGCCAGCAGTCCAGCCTACGAGCAGTACTTC. Drawing the rest from reference TRBV2 and TRBJ2-7, the complete variable domain is EPEVTQTPSHQVTQMGQEVILRCVPISNHLYFYWYRQILGQKVEFLVSFYNNEISEKSEIFDDQFSVERPDGSNFTLKIRSTKLEDSAMYFCASSPAYEQYFGPGTRLTVT.

V and J are TRBV27 and TRBJ1-2; tentative D call: TRBD1 (5 bases). Per germline, CDR1 MNHEY and CDR2 SMNVEV (reference sequence). CDR3 size: 14 residues. Trimming took 8 bases from V and 6 from J, leaving 19 bases between them. The CDR3 bases are TGTGCCAGCTTTGGGCAGGGAAGGACCGATGGCTACACCTTC. Translating gives CASFGQGRTDGYTF.

The chain recombines TRBV6-1 with TRBJ2-7; 7 positions agree with TRBD2. This CDR3 has 15 residues. The germline V gene encodes CDR1 MNHNS and CDR2 SASEGT. Unmatched junction bases numbered 8, after V lost 6 bases and J lost 0 bases. CDR3 sequence reads: CASSLRGTLSYEQYF. The DNA for the CDR3 is TGTGCCAGCAGCCTGCGGGGGACTCTCTCCTACGAGCAGTACTTC.

The table lists this clone with a few counts. The chain links TRBV5-4 to TRBJ2-7; maybe TRBD1 (6 bases). This CDR3 is built from 17 residues. Trimming removed 0 bases from V and 1 base from J, with 17 bases in between. CDR1 is SGHNT and CDR2 is YYREEE in the germline V gene (reference sequence). CDR3 protein: CASSLGGRGGQSYEQYF. For the CDR3, the DNA is TGTGCCAGCAGCTTGGGGGGCAGGGGCGGGCAATCCTACGAGCAGTACTTC.

The V gene is TRBV29-1, the J gene TRBJ1-5; D perhaps matches TRBD1 (5 bases). Looked up from germline, CDR1 is SQVTM and CDR2 is ANQGSEA. This CDR3 contains 12 residues. V gave up 4 bases and J gave up 8 bases, with 12 bases separating them. Here the CDR3 reads CSVGDRGEPQHF. Written as DNA, the CDR3 is TGCAGCGTTGGGGACCGGGGAGAGCCCCAGCATTTT.

The chain carries TRBV5-1 and TRBJ2-3; 9 nucleotides align to TRBD1. V lost 4 bases to trimming and J lost 1 base; unmatched junction nucleotides: 7. The CDR3 runs 16 residues. Germline loops: CDR1 SGHRS, CDR2 YFSETQ. This chain's CDR3 is CASSQGTGLGTDTQYF. Written as DNA, the CDR3 is TGCGCCAGCAGCCAAGGGACAGGGCTCGGCACAGATACGCAGTATTTT.

The CDR3 coding sequence is TGTGCCAGCTCACCACTGCCAGGAGGGGCCTACGAGCAGTACTTC. Translated: CASSPLPGGAYEQYF. V usage is TRBV18 and J usage is TRBJ2-7; possibly TRBD2 for D (6 bases). CDR3 length: 15 residues. V dropped 1 base and J dropped 2 bases, with 12 bases sitting between them. Germline assignment: CDR1 KGHSH and CDR2 LQKENI.

This clone has just a few counts. Distinct nucleotide sequences in the sample also encode this CDR3. The chain has TRBV9 and TRBJ2-6, with D unresolved. The CDR3 contains 14 residues. Trimming shortened V by 1 base and J by 0 bases, and 2 bases separated the two germline ends. Germline assignment: CDR1 SGDLS and CDR2 YYNGEE. The chain's CDR3 is CASSVNSGANVLTF. CDR3 nucleotides: TGTGCCAGCAGCGTAAACTCTGGGGCCAACGTCCTGACTTTC.

This chain joins TRBV19 and TRBJ1-6, with D perhaps TRBD1 (6 bases). This CDR3 comprises 17 residues. Trimming shortened V by 9 bases and J by 5 bases, and 23 bases separated the two germline ends. Germline CDR1 is LNHDA and CDR2 is SQIVND (reference sequence). This CDR3 is CASSTASGTRNNSPLHF. The CDR3 DNA reads as TGTGCCAGCAGCACCGCCAGTGGGACACGTAATAATTCACCCCTCCACTTT.